This record concerns one TCR beta chain sequence. Its antigen remains unknown. In germline, CDR1 is SGHNT, CDR2 YENEEA. This CDR3 is built from 13 residues. V lost 6 bases and J lost 3; bases outside the gene matches: 4. One to two pinch biopsies were taken from the rectum during colonoscopy. Sequencing used immunoSEQ multiplex PCR; TCRdb keeps in-frame clones, though not all of them. Of around 18,000 clones in the sample, roughly four fifths were seen once. The data belong to a study of pediatric ulcerative colitis. Study-wide points: No controls had the two rectal clonotypes shared by ulcerative colitis patients.

What was sequenced was gut tissue. The chain combines TRBV11-3 with TRBJ2-7, with 8 positions matching TRBD1. The source is a boy between 10 and 17 years old with moderate ulcerative colitis. CDR3 in DNA: TGTGCCAGCAGTACCGGGACAGGCTACGAGCAGTACTTC. Translation: CASSTGTGYEQYF.